This T cell receptor beta chain was identified during a study of blood T cell repertoires in COVID-19. Across the study: PBMCs, B-cell-depleted T cells, or T cells were the source of the cDNA or gDNA that made up the material.

Germline V gives CDR1 SGHDN, CDR2 FVKESK. V shed 4 bases, J shed 1 base, and the junction held 3 bases outside the gene matches. The CDR3 sequence is 14 residues long. Original processing notes: For nucleated cells, counts were estimated from reference gene primer amplification. Sequencing used immunoSEQ multiplex PCR; TCRdb keeps in-frame clones, though not all of them. D and trimming come from the DNA, and the V and J calls and clone size come from that table. The sample shows roughly 230,000 clones, around 85% of them seen only once. This clone was counted once. The V gene is TRBV14, the J gene TRBJ1-1; 7 nucleotides agree with TRBD1. The sample comprised peripheral blood. The clonotype was recovered from a woman in her fifties or sixties with active or convalescent COVID-19. The CDR3 spells CASSLRGRNTEAFF. CDR3 in DNA: TGTGCCAGCAGCCTCAGGGGGAGGAACACTGAAGCTTTCTTT. Combining the CDR3 with reference TRBV14 and TRBJ1-1 gives the whole variable domain EAGVTQFPSHSVIEKGQTVTLRCDPISGHDNLYWYRRVMGKEIKFLLHFVKESKQDESGMPNNRFLAERTGGTYSTLKVQPAELEDSGVYFCASSLRGRNTEAFFGQGTRLTVV.